These 11 T cell receptor beta chains originate from one sample sequenced in a study of blood T cell repertoires in COVID-19. The assay was immunoSEQ multiplex PCR, and TCRdb's table has in-frame clones only and misses some. The data contain approximately 110,000 clones, about three quarters of them seen just once; the ten biggest clones take up approximately 0.86%. Sequencing used peripheral blood. The receptors originated from a human donor with acute or convalescent COVID-19. The donor label of this sample is uncertain.

V is TRBV5-1 and J is TRBJ2-1; TRBD1 is a possible D gene (5 bases). Germline V gene data show CDR1 as SGHRS and CDR2 as YFSETQ. Trimming left V 0 bases short and J 9 bases short, with 19 bases between. The length of the CDR3 is 16 residues. The CDR3 DNA sequence: TGCGCCAGCAGCTTGGACTCCTTGACCGTGGGGCGTGAGCAGTTCTTC. Amino acids: CASSLDSLTVGREQFF.

In this sample, this clone turned up a few times. The chain has TRBV5-4 and TRBJ2-2; TRBD1 agrees at 7 bases. Germline V gene sequence: CDR1 SGHNT, CDR2 YYREEE (reference sequence). The V gene end was trimmed by 5 bases and the J gene end by 3 bases; junction bases not matched to a gene: 7. The CDR3 runs 15 residues. CDR3 in DNA: TGTGCCAGCAGTCGACAGGGCCACTACACCGGGGAGCTGTTTTTT. It yields the protein CASSRQGHYTGELFF.

This chain connects TRBV9 to TRBJ1-1; TRBD1 agrees at 7 bases. The CDR3 extends over 13 amino acids. Germline V gives CDR1 SGDLS, CDR2 YYNGEE. V lost 5 bases and J lost 6; bases outside the gene matches: 7. DNA of the CDR3: TGTGCCAGCAGTGAAACAGGGGATCCTGAAGCTTTCTTT. This encodes CASSETGDPEAFF.

The CDR3 sequence: CASIGTKRQPQHF. CDR3 DNA: TGTGCCAGCATAGGGACTAAACGGCAGCCCCAGCATTTT. This chain uses TRBV25-1 with TRBJ1-5; D possibly corresponds to TRBD1 (5 bases). The CDR3 spans 13 residues. Germline V lookup: CDR1 MGHDK, CDR2 SYGVNS. Trimming removed 7 bases at V and 7 bases at J, with 14 bases between.

This chain uses TRBV27 with TRBJ1-2, with 8 bases matching TRBD1. J lost 4 bases, V lost 0 bases, and 4 bases had no gene match. Germline V lookup: CDR1 MNHEY, CDR2 SMNVEV (reference sequence). The CDR3 spans 15 residues. The CDR3 DNA reads TGTGCCAGCAGTTTATCTCCAGGGGGCGTCTATGGCTACACCTTC. Protein product: CASSLSPGGVYGYTF.

The rearrangement joins TRBV5-1 to TRBJ2-5; 7 bases align to TRBD1. The junction had 10 bases not matched to a gene; V was cut back by 0 bases and J by 5 bases. This CDR3 is built from 16 residues. Per the germline V gene, CDR1 is SGHRS and CDR2 is YFSETQ. DNA of the CDR3: TGCGCCAGCAGCTTGGGGGTACTGACAGGGCCGGAGACCCAGTACTTC. Its translation: CASSLGVLTGPETQYF.

This rearrangement joins TRBV19 to TRBJ1-5, with D maybe TRBD1 (6 bases). V lost 3 bases and J 5 bases, leaving 14 bases between the germline ends. The CDR3 is 15 residues long. The V gene's germline CDR1 is LNHDA and CDR2 SQIVND (reference sequence). Written as DNA, the CDR3 is TGTGCCAGTAGTATGTCCAGGGGCCGGCATCAGCCCCAGCATTTT. Protein sequence: CASSMSRGRHQPQHF.

Here the CDR3 reads CASSLEKGYGYTF. DNA for the CDR3: TGTGCCAGCAGCTTGGAGAAGGGGTATGGCTACACCTTC. The chain joins TRBV9 to TRBJ1-2, with a weak D call TRBD1 (5 bases). Germline V gives CDR1 SGDLS, CDR2 YYNGEE. The length of the CDR3 is 13 residues. Trimming left V 4 bases short and J 5 bases short, with 12 bases between.

The rearrangement joins TRBV29-1 to TRBJ1-5; no definite D call. Germline V gene sequence: CDR1 SQVTM, CDR2 ANQGSEA. The CDR3 sequence is 13 residues long. Trimming removed 8 bases at V and 1 base at J, with 12 bases between. The CDR3 loop is CSSGLRSNQPQHF. The DNA for the CDR3 is TGCAGCTCAGGACTGCGGAGCAATCAGCCCCAGCATTTT.

The chain couples TRBV7-2 to TRBJ2-3, with 8 bases lining up with TRBD2. With 3 bases clipped from V and 6 bases from J, the junction kept 8 bases outside the gene matches. Germline V gives CDR1 SGHTA, CDR2 FQGNSA. This CDR3 is 15 amino acids long. This CDR3 is CASSLIAGTADTQYF. CDR3 DNA: TGTGCCAGCAGCTTGATAGCGGGGACGGCCGATACGCAGTATTTT.

The chain has TRBV28 and TRBJ2-7, with TRBD1 as a possible D gene (6 bases). Germline V gives CDR1 MDHEN, CDR2 SYDVKM. This CDR3 spans 13 amino acids. V lost 8 bases and J 0 bases, leaving 11 bases between the germline ends. The CDR3 DNA is TGTGCCAGCCTTAGGACAGACTCCTACGAGCAGTACTTC. Its protein product is CASLRTDSYEQYF.